The source of this T cell receptor (beta chain) is a study of radiotherapy plus CTLA-4 blockade in lung cancer (dated by TCRdb to between 2018 and 2020). About the investigation overall: Objective responses occurred in approximately 17% of enrolled patients, and around 29% achieved disease control.

The study tested focal radiation therapy combined with CTLA-4 blockade (ipilimumab) in patients with chemo-refractory metastatic non-small-cell lung cancer. From a lookup of the germline V gene, CDR1 and CDR2 are SGDLS and YYNGEE. Trimming takes 4 bases off V and 4 bases off J; junction bases not matched to a gene: 6. From cysteine to phenylalanine, the CDR3 is 14 amino acids long. Only the CDR3 DNA stays, 42 bases, in frame from base 1. About this clone itself: No cognate antigen has been identified for it. No base-level quality is on record; no much larger clone is a single base apart.

Libraries came from the immunoSEQ multiplex PCR assay. TCRdb took over this immuneACCESS table, retaining in-frame rearrangements with V and J assigned. Such tables are incomplete; in checked studies, under half of the missing clones stem from an unresolved V gene, and the remainder is unexplained. Within this sample are about 80,000 clones, with around 90% of them counted one time only. Clones ranked in the top ten supply roughly 0.95% of the sample. Overall results and qualifications from the work: The strongest predictors of response were reported to be early dynamic shifts in blood T cell clones along with a rise in serum interferon-beta following radiation. TCR clones derived from tumors expanded in peripheral blood after treatment with radiotherapy and ipilimumab.

The starting material was peripheral blood, obtained from a patient treated with radiotherapy plus ipilimumab. The chain is made from TRBV9 and TRBJ2-3, with 7 bases aligning to TRBD2. This receptor was obtained from a human donor with non-small cell lung cancer who had stable disease on radiotherapy plus ipilimumab. The CDR3 protein: CASSRGGGADTQYF. The DNA sequence follows: TGTGCCAGCAGCCGGGGCGGGGGTGCAGATACGCAGTATTTT. With the portions outside the CDR3 filled from the reference TRBV9 and TRBJ2-3 genes, the complete variable region becomes DSGVTQTPKHLITATGQRVTLRCSPRSGDLSVYWYQQSLDQGLQFLIQYYNGEERAKGNILERFSAQQFPDLHSELNLSSLELGDSALYFCASSRGGGADTQYFGPGTRLTVL.